This note documents a single T cell receptor (beta chain) sequence. Its cognate antigen is unknown. TCRdb re-derived calls from the reads in MiXCR, one entry per CDR3 protein. The sample holds 150,000 to 160,000 distinct CDR3 sequences, roughly a quarter seen once. This sample was taken from a study of T cell repertoires in cytomegalovirus infection. Across the study: From public TCR beta signatures came an indication of both CMV infection and matching HLA type. Points from the study as a whole: Across the ex vivo response, the dominant clonotypes were HLA-C-restricted CMV-specific TCR beta clonotypes. Public TCR beta family frequency separated CMV-and-HLA carriers, including in an independent cohort.

CDR1 MNHNS and CDR2 SASEGT come from the germline V gene. V was clipped by 6 bases and J by 7 bases, with 21 bases between them. The CDR3 spans 15 residues. This clonotype originated in a human donor in good health (CMV status not recorded). Some clones in this sample may be carry-over from other donors' samples. The rearrangement links TRBV6-1 to TRBJ1-2; TRBD1 is a possible D gene (5 bases). Sequenced input: PBMCs. In DNA form, the CDR3 reads TGTGCCAGCAGGGGGACCGAGCGACCCCCTGGTGGCTACACCTTC. Its protein product is CASRGTERPPGGYTF.